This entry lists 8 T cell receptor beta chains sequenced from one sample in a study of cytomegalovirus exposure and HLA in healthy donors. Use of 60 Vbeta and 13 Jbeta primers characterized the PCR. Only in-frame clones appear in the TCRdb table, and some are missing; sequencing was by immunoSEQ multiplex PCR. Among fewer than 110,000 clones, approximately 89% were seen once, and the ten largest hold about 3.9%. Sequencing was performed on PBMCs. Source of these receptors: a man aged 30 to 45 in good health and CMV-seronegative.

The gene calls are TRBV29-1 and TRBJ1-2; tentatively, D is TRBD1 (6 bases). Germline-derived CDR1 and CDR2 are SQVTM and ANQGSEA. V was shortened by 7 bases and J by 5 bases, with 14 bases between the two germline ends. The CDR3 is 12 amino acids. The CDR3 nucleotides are TGCAGCGCGGCGAAGACAGGTTATGGCTACACCTTC. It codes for CSAAKTGYGYTF.

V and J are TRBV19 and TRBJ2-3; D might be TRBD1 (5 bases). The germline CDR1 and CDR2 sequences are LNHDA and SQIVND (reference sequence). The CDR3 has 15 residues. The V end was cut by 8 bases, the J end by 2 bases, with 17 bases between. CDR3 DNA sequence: TGTGCCAGTGCAAAGAAGGGGTACCTCACAGATACGCAGTATTTT. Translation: CASAKKGYLTDTQYF.

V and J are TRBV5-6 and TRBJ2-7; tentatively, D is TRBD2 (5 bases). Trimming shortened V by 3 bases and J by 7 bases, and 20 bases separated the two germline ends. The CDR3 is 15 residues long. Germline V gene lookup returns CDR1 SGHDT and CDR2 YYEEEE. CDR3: CASSSGRATRREQYF. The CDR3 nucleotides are TGTGCCAGCAGCTCTGGCCGGGCCACTAGACGTGAGCAGTACTTC.

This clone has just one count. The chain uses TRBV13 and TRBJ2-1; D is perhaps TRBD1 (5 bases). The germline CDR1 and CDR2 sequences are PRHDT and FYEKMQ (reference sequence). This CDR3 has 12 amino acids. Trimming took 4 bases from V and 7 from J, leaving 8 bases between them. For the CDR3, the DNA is TGTGCCAGCAGCTCAGACAGTAATGAGCAGTTCTTC. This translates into CASSSDSNEQFF.

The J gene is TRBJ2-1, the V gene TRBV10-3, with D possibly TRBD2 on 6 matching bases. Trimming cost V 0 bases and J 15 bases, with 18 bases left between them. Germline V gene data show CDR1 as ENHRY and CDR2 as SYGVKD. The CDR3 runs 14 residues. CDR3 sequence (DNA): TGTGCCATCAGTGAGTCGGGACCACTAGCTTCGGCGTTCTTC. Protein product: CAISESGPLASAFF.

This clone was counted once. This CDR3 reads CSVGGQGRAGNEQFF. CDR3 DNA: TGCAGCGTTGGGGGACAGGGGAGGGCCGGGAATGAGCAGTTCTTC. The V and J genes are TRBV29-1 and TRBJ2-1; 10 bases line up with TRBD1. The CDR3 runs to 15 residues. Germline-derived CDR1 and CDR2 are SQVTM and ANQGSEA. V gave up 4 bases and J gave up 7 bases; unmatched junction bases: 10.

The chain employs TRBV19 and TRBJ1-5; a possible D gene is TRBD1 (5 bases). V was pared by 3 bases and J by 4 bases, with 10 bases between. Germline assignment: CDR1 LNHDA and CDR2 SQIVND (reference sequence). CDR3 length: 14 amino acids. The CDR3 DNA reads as TGTGCCAGTAGTATTCGGGGGAGGAATCAGCCCCAGCATTTT. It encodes CASSIRGRNQPQHF.

CDR3 nucleotides: TGTGCCAGCAGCCGACAGGGGCTCTCAACTAATGAAAAACTGTTTTTT. Encoded protein: CASSRQGLSTNEKLFF. The V call is TRBV5-6, the J call TRBJ1-4, with 8 bases aligning to TRBD1. The CDR3 is made up of 16 amino acids. Germline V CDR1 and CDR2: SGHDT, YYEEEE. The V and J ends lost 4 bases and 0 bases, in that order; junction bases with no gene match: 5.